This entry is about one T cell receptor beta chain. Its antigen is still unknown. V was shortened by 4 bases and J by 0 bases, with 10 bases between the two germline ends. Germline V gene data show CDR1 as GTSNPN and CDR2 as SVGIG (reference sequence). This CDR3 contains 15 residues. Sequencing was performed with immunoSEQ multiplex PCR; in TCRdb, only in-frame clones are kept and a portion is missing. The table has about 90,000 clones, 70% to 90% seen once. These data belong to a study of identifying expanded T cells in peripheral blood. General study findings and limits: Technical replicates showed around 1.3 changed clones; about two weeks roughly 16; four weeks 19. Clone count variance between approximately 2-week samples rose with total template count.

During the collection period, no donor immune events like infections were recorded. The sequence was collected from a person aged 18 to 70 in good health. The sample comprised blood. The chain recombines TRBV30 with TRBJ2-6, with a possible D match to TRBD1 (6 bases). The CDR3 reads CAWTGDDSGANVLTF. In DNA form, the CDR3 reads TGTGCCTGGACAGGGGACGACTCTGGGGCCAACGTCCTGACTTTC.